The 13 T cell receptor beta chains below come from one sample, sequenced in a study of beta chain features in type 1 diabetes (dated by TCRdb to the late 2010s). The library was made by the immunoSEQ multiplex PCR assay. All of the isolated RNA was reverse transcribed with the High Capacity cDNA Reverse Transcription Kit, so expressed TCRB transcripts were sequenced. Not all clones reach the TCRdb copy of this immuneACCESS table, which keeps in-frame sequences only. Checked studies attribute under half of the gap to unresolved V genes and leave the rest unexplained. The sample table lists fewer than 500,000 clones, about 15% of them with a count of one. The ten largest clones capture around 0.039% of the sample. The sample comprised naive CD4+ T cells from blood. Reading the label with the study, this specimen's cell subset or site is: true naive CD4+ T cells. The receptors here all came from a man aged 25 to 40 in good health.

Many counts were recorded for this clone. The rearrangement uses TRBV7-9 and TRBJ2-3; D ambiguous. Per germline, CDR1 SEHNR and CDR2 FQNEAQ (reference sequence). The CDR3 has 12 residues. Trimming took off 8 bases at V and 2 bases at J, with 8 bases between the two ends. The CDR3, as DNA: TGTGCCAGCGTGACTTCCACAGATACGCAGTATTTT. As protein: CASVTSTDTQYF.

CDR3 bases: TGTGCCAGCAGTTTATCGGGGGGGTTCACTGAAGCTTTCTTT. The encoded protein is CASSLSGGFTEAFF. The rearrangement joins TRBV27 to TRBJ1-1; D might be TRBD1 (5 bases). The CDR3 has 14 amino acids. Germline CDR1 is MNHEY and CDR2 is SMNVEV (reference sequence). V was clipped by 0 bases and J by 4 bases, with 9 bases between them.

This chain joins TRBV11-1 and TRBJ1-2, with D uncertain. The CDR3 spans 15 residues. Germline assignment: CDR1 SGHAT and CDR2 FQDESV (reference sequence). V gave up 3 bases and J gave up 4 bases, with 15 bases separating them. CDR3 nucleotides: TGTGCCAGCAGCTTGAGAGAGCAGAGCCTCTATGGCTACACCTTC. As protein: CASSLREQSLYGYTF.

This sequence joins TRBV21-1 and TRBJ2-7; the table's D call, TRBD1, has no DNA check behind it. TRBV21-1 has pseudogene status. The CDR3 has 19 residues. CDR3 in amino acids: CASSKAMICVAGRVDEQYV. DNA of the CDR3: TGTGCCAGCAGCAAAGCTATGATTTGCGTCGCAGGAAGAGTCGACGAGCAGTACGTC.

The chain couples TRBV29-1 to TRBJ2-2, with D perhaps TRBD2 (7 bases). The V gene lost 5 bases and the J gene lost 5 bases, with 9 bases spanning the gap. CDR1 and CDR2 (germline): SQVTM, ANQGSEA. CDR3 length: 12 residues. As DNA, the CDR3 is TGCAGCGTTCGGGGGGCTACCGGGGAGCTGTTTTTT. This encodes CSVRGATGELFF.

In this sample, this clone turned up a few times. The rearrangement joins TRBV5-4 to TRBJ2-5, with 8 nucleotides matching TRBD1. V gave up 0 bases and J gave up 5 bases; unmatched junction bases: 3. CDR3 size: 14 residues. CDR1 and CDR2 from the germline V gene are SGHNT and YYREEE (reference sequence). CDR3 sequence (DNA): TGTGCCAGCAGCTTGGCAGGGGGCGAGGAGACCCAGTACTTC. Its translation is CASSLAGGEETQYF.

V is TRBV9 and J is TRBJ1-3; the D gene is possibly TRBD1 (6 bases). The V gene's germline CDR1 is SGDLS and CDR2 YYNGEE. With 1 base removed from V and 0 bases from J, the gap between germline ends came to 11 bases. The CDR3 consists of 16 residues. Here the CDR3 reads CASSVSGGPSGNTIYF. Written as DNA, the CDR3 is TGTGCCAGCAGCGTAAGCGGGGGGCCCTCTGGAAACACCATATATTTT.

The table lists this clone with a few counts. This sequence joins TRBV5-4 and TRBJ1-1; D is undetermined. Germline CDR1 is SGHNT and CDR2 is YYREEE (reference sequence). Between the trimmed V and J ends, which lost 3 bases and 7 bases, there was a span of 10 bases. The CDR3 totals 12 residues. The CDR3 is CASSSTKGEAFF. CDR3 DNA sequence: TGTGCCAGCAGCTCAACAAAAGGTGAAGCTTTCTTT.

This clone was picked up a small number of times. The CDR3 loop reads CASSDSGIGETQYF. The CDR3 DNA reads TGTGCCAGCAGCGATAGCGGGATAGGGGAGACCCAGTACTTC. V and J are TRBV9 and TRBJ2-5, with TRBD2 identical over 8 bases. In germline, CDR1 is SGDLS, CDR2 YYNGEE. V trimming: 3 bases; J trimming: 5 bases; junction bases outside the gene matches: 6. There are 14 residues in the CDR3.

The gene calls are TRBV18 and TRBJ1-5; TRBD1 aligns across 7 bases. The CDR3 has 13 residues. Germline CDR1 is KGHSH and CDR2 is LQKENI. The J segment lost 6 bases and the V segment lost 5 bases, leaving 4 bases of the junction unmatched. The CDR3 DNA sequence: TGTGCCAGCTCAACAGGGGAACTTCAGCCCCAGCATTTT. Translation: CASSTGELQPQHF.

This clone turned up a few times. The chain joins TRBV5-6 to TRBJ1-5; 11 nucleotides agree with TRBD1. The CDR3 runs 16 residues. From germline, CDR1 is SGHDT and CDR2 YYEEEE. The J segment lost 6 bases and the V segment lost 1 base, leaving 6 bases of the junction unmatched. Here the CDR3 reads CASSLYGQGASQPQHF. CDR3 in DNA: TGTGCCAGCAGCTTGTACGGACAGGGGGCGAGTCAGCCCCAGCATTTT.

This rearrangement joins TRBV30 to TRBJ2-1; D is possibly TRBD1 or TRBD2 (5 bases each). Germline CDR1 and CDR2: GTSNPN and SVGIG (reference sequence). The V and J ends lost 2 bases and 8 bases respectively, with 16 bases between them. CDR3 length: 14 amino acids. CDR3 DNA: TGTGCCTGGAGTCGGGACCAGCTTAGAGATGAGCAGTTCTTC. Its translation: CAWSRDQLRDEQFF.

Only a few counts were recorded for this clone. The V and J genes are TRBV14 and TRBJ2-5; the match to TRBD2 covers 10 bases. V was pared by 1 base and J by 4 bases, with 6 bases of the junction left unmatched. Germline V gene lookup returns CDR1 SGHDN and CDR2 FVKESK. This CDR3 has 16 amino acids. Written as DNA, the CDR3 is TGTGCCAGCAGCCAAGTTCTAGCGGGAGAGACAGAGACCCAGTACTTC. Residues: CASSQVLAGETETQYF.